This entry describes one T cell receptor beta chain. The antigen is not known. The CDR3 contains 14 residues. Trimming cost V 7 bases and J 6 bases; bases outside gene matches: 3. Germline CDR1 is SNHLY and CDR2 is FYNNEI. The run depth of the assay was deep. Sorted subsets were amplified in replicate PCRs using around 220 ng DNA, around 30,000 T cell genomes. Sequencing was performed with immunoSEQ multiplex PCR; in TCRdb, only in-frame clones are kept and a portion is missing. Of about 960,000 clones in the sample, approximately 80% are singletons; the top ten hold roughly 1.5%. The data were taken from a study of shared clonotypes between healthy human individuals. Study observations and caveats: Measured sharing among donors was expected to vary with sequencing depth. Naive CD4 clonotypes overlapped across a handful of donors at around 4.7%.

The sample taken for sequencing was memory CD4+ T cells sorted from blood. Subset here: CD45RA-negative fraction. The chain carries TRBV2 and TRBJ2-1, with 13 bases fitting TRBD2. The sequence came from a man aged 18 to 30 in good health. For the CDR3, the DNA is TGTGCCAGCACGGGACTAGCGGGGATCAATGAGCAGTTCTTC. Protein sequence: CASTGLAGINEQFF.